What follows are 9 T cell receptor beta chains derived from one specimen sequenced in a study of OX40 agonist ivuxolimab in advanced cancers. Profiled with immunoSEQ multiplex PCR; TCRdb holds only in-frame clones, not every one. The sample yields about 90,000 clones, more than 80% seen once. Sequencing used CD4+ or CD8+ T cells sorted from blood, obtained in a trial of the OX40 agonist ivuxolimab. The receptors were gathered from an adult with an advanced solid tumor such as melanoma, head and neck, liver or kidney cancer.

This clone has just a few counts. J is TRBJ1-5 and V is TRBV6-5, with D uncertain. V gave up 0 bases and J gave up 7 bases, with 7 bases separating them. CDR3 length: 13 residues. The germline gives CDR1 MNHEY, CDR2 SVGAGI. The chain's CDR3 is CASSYSERQPQHF. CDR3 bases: TGTGCCAGCAGTTACTCGGAGAGACAGCCCCAGCATTTT.

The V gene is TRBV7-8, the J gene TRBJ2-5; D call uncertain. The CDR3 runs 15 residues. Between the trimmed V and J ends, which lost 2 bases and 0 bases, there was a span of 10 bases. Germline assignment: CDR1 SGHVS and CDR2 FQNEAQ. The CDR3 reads CASSLPGLYQETQYF. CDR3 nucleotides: TGTGCCAGCAGCTTACCGGGTTTGTACCAAGAGACCCAGTACTTC. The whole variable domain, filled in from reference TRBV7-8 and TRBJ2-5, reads GAGVSQSPRYKVAKRGQDVALRCDPISGHVSLFWYQQALGQGPEFLTYFQNEAQLDKSGLPSDRFFAERPEGSVSTLKIQRTQQEDSAVYLCASSLPGLYQETQYFGPGTRLLVL.

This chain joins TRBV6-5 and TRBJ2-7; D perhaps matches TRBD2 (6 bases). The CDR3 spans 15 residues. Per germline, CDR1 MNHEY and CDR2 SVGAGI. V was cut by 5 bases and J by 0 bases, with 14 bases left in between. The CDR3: CASSRLADASYEQYF. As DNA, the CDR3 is TGTGCCAGCAGTCGATTAGCGGATGCCTCCTACGAGCAGTACTTC.

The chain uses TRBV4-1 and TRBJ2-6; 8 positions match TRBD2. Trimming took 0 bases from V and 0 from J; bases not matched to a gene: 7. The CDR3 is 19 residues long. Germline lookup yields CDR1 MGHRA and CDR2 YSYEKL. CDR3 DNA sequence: TGCGCCAGCAGCCAAGATAGCGGGACCTACTTCTCTGGGGCCAACGTCCTGACTTTC. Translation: CASSQDSGTYFSGANVLTF.

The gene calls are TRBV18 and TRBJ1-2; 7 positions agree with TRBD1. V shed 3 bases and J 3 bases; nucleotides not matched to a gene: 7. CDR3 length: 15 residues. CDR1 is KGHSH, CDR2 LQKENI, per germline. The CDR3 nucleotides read TGTGCCAGCTCACCCGACTGGACAGGCTACTATGGCTACACCTTC. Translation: CASSPDWTGYYGYTF.

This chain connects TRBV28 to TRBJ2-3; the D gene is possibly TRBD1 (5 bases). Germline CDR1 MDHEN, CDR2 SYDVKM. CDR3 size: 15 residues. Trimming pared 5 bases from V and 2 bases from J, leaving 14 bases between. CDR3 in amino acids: CASSTRDSHTDTQYF. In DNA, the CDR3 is TGTGCCAGCAGTACCCGAGACAGTCACACAGATACGCAGTATTTT.

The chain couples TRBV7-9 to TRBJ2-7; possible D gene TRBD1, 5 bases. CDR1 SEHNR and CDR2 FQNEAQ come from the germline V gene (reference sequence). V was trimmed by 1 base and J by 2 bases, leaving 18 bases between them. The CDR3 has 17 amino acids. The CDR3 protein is CASSLVQGGVGTYEQYF. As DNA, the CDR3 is TGTGCCAGCAGCTTAGTCCAGGGCGGTGTCGGCACCTACGAGCAGTACTTC.

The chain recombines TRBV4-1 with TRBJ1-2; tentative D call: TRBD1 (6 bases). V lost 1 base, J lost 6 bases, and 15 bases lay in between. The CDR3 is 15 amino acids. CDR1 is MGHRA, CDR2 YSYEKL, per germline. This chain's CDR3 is CASSQVWTESDGYTF. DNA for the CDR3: TGCGCCAGCAGCCAAGTCTGGACAGAGTCCGATGGCTACACCTTC.

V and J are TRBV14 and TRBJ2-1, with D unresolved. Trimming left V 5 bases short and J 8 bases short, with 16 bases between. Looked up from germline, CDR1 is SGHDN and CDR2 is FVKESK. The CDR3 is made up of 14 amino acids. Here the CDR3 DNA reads TGTGCCAGCAGCTCCCACCTGGGGTGGGATGAGCAGTTCTTC. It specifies CASSSHLGWDEQFF.